Following are 21 T cell receptor beta chains from one sample sequenced in a study of OX40 agonist ivuxolimab in advanced cancers. Using immunoSEQ multiplex PCR, the repertoire was profiled, and TCRdb retains in-frame clones only, with some absent. The top ten hold around 4% of the sample, which has about 34,000 clones, around 90% seen once. The sequencing used CD4+ or CD8+ T cells sorted from blood, collected in a trial of the OX40 agonist ivuxolimab. These receptors were collected from an adult with an advanced solid tumor such as melanoma, head and neck, liver or kidney cancer.

The sample holds a few counts of this clone. This rearrangement joins TRBV18 to TRBJ2-5; 7 bases line up with TRBD1. Germline assignment: CDR1 KGHSH and CDR2 LQKENI. The V segment lost 3 bases and the J segment 2 bases; nucleotides outside the gene matches: 6. CDR3 length: 15 residues. The CDR3 coding sequence is TGTGCCAGCTCACCCGGACAGGCGCAACAAGAGACCCAGTACTTC. It specifies CASSPGQAQQETQYF.

V is TRBV4-1 and J is TRBJ1-5; the D is unclear. Germline V gene lookup returns CDR1 MGHRA and CDR2 YSYEKL. V lost 1 base to trimming and J lost 0 bases, with 13 bases between them. This CDR3 has 17 residues. Written as DNA, the CDR3 is TGCGCCAGCAGCCAAGGCCCGTTTTCTTCTAGCAATCAGCCCCAGCATTTT. Translating it yields CASSQGPFSSSNQPQHF.

As regards this clone: Its ends do not fully match the called genes, so a read error is possible. The chain uses TRBV7-7 and TRBJ2-5; 13 bases map to TRBD2. Germline V gene data show CDR1 as SSHAT and CDR2 as FNYEAQ (reference sequence). The CDR3 spans 17 residues. The CDR3 reads CASSLELAGGRKETQYF. The CDR3 DNA follows: TGTGCTAGCAGCTTAGAACTAGCGGGGGGGAGGAAAGAGACCCAGTACTTC.

The rearrangement uses TRBV6-5 and TRBJ2-7, with D tentatively TRBD2 (6 bases). V was cut by 7 bases and J by 0 bases, with 13 bases left in between. This CDR3 spans 14 amino acids. Germline lookup yields CDR1 MNHEY and CDR2 SVGAGI. CDR3 bases: TGTGCCAGCACGGTGGAGGGGCACTCCTACGAGCAGTACTTC. It yields the protein CASTVEGHSYEQYF.

The chain employs TRBV4-1 and TRBJ1-1; 8 positions match TRBD1. CDR1 and CDR2 (germline): MGHRA, YSYEKL. The V gene end was trimmed by 3 bases and the J gene end by 3 bases; junction bases not matched to a gene: 3. There are 14 residues in the CDR3. The CDR3 DNA is TGCGCCAGCAGCCAGGGACAGGCCCACACTGAAGCTTTCTTT. This translates into CASSQGQAHTEAFF.

V usage is TRBV9 and J usage is TRBJ2-1; 9 nucleotides align to TRBD2. The CDR3 spans 15 residues. Losses at the gene ends were 3 bases for V and 1 base for J; bases not matched to a gene: 2. Per the germline V gene, CDR1 is SGDLS and CDR2 is YYNGEE. CDR3 bases: TGTGCCAGCAGCGATAGCGGGAGATCCTACAATGAGCAGTTCTTC. Translated: CASSDSGRSYNEQFF.

J is TRBJ2-7 and V is TRBV28; TRBD1 is a possible D gene (6 bases). The CDR3 has 14 residues. V was cut by 2 bases and J by 3 bases, with 11 bases left in between. Germline CDR1 and CDR2: MDHEN and SYDVKM. The CDR3 coding sequence is TGTGCCAGCAGTTTAGGCCCCAGGGGCTACGAGCAGTACTTC. It encodes CASSLGPRGYEQYF.

The gene calls are TRBV6-6 and TRBJ1-1; no definite D call. Germline loops: CDR1 MNHNY, CDR2 SVGAGI (reference sequence). CDR3 length: 15 amino acids. V lost 5 bases and J lost 1, with 14 bases in between. CDR3 nucleotide sequence: TGTGCCAGCAGTCTCACGTGGGCGGGGAACACTGAAGCTTTCTTT. It codes for CASSLTWAGNTEAFF.

V gene TRBV2 combines with J gene TRBJ2-5, with D possibly called TRBD1 or TRBD2 (5 bases each). Trimming left V 3 bases short and J 2 bases short, with 7 bases between. This CDR3 spans 13 amino acids. Germline V lookup: CDR1 SNHLY, CDR2 FYNNEI. The CDR3 bases are TGTGCCAGCAGTGATTGGGGGCAAGAGACCCAGTACTTC. It specifies CASSDWGQETQYF.

This rearrangement joins TRBV10-3 to TRBJ1-2, with 8 positions matching TRBD1. Germline CDR1 and CDR2: ENHRY and SYGVKD. CDR3 length: 16 amino acids. The J segment lost 5 bases and the V segment lost 6 bases, leaving 14 bases of the junction unmatched. CDR3 in amino acids: CAISLNPGQATYGYTF. The CDR3 coding sequence is TGTGCCATCAGCCTCAATCCGGGACAGGCAACGTATGGCTACACCTTC.

In its sample, this clone was seen once. The V gene is TRBV2, the J gene TRBJ2-7, with 13 positions matching TRBD2. Germline values: CDR1 SNHLY, CDR2 FYNNEI. The J segment lost 2 bases and the V segment lost 8 bases, leaving 0 bases of the junction unmatched. This CDR3 is built from 13 residues. CDR3 region: CASGTSGTYEQYF. CDR3 nucleotides: TGTGCCAGCGGGACTAGCGGGACCTACGAGCAGTACTTC.

This chain links TRBV5-1 with TRBJ1-4; a weak D match, TRBD1 (6 bases). This CDR3 has 18 amino acids. Looked up from germline, CDR1 is SGHRS and CDR2 is YFSETQ. The V end was cut by 2 bases, the J end by 6 bases, with 23 bases between. The CDR3 nucleotides are TGCGCCAGCAGCTTTAGTAACAGGGTCTTCATACTGGATGAAAAACTGTTTTTT. It yields the protein CASSFSNRVFILDEKLFF.

The chain has TRBV4-1 and TRBJ2-1; 8 nucleotides line up with TRBD1. CDR1 and CDR2 from the germline V gene are MGHRA and YSYEKL. The V and J ends lost 0 bases and 13 bases, in that order; junction bases with no gene match: 2. The CDR3 is 12 residues long. The CDR3 DNA is TGCGCCAGCAGCCAAGAAGGGACAGGACAGTTCTTC. This translates into CASSQEGTGQFF.

This sequence joins TRBV28 and TRBJ1-1; the D gene is possibly TRBD1 (6 bases). CDR1 and CDR2 from the germline V gene are MDHEN and SYDVKM. The CDR3 consists of 13 residues. The V end lost 5 bases, the J end lost 11 bases, and 18 bases lay between the germline ends. The DNA for the CDR3 is TGTGCCAGCAGTCCCCCGACAGGACCGTGGGCTTTCTTT. Protein sequence: CASSPPTGPWAFF.

A single count supports this clone. This chain connects TRBV28 to TRBJ1-4, with D hard to call. This CDR3 has 15 residues. CDR1 and CDR2 (germline): MDHEN, SYDVKM. Trimming cost V 3 bases and J 1 base, with 9 bases left between them. CDR3 protein: CASSLGGRTNEKLFF. The CDR3 DNA follows: TGTGCCAGCAGTTTGGGCGGGCGAACTAATGAAAAACTGTTTTTT.

The chain has TRBV29-1 and TRBJ1-4, with D unclear. This CDR3 is 13 amino acids long. V shed 6 bases and J shed 4 bases, with 12 bases lying between them. Germline V gives CDR1 SQVTM, CDR2 ANQGSEA. In nucleotides, the CDR3 is TGCAGCGTGTTACACGGTCTTAATGAAAAACTGTTTTTT. Translation: CSVLHGLNEKLFF.

This clone was observed a handful of times. This chain links TRBV7-9 with TRBJ2-5; 7 positions match TRBD1. The germline V gene has CDR1 SEHNR and CDR2 FQNEAQ (reference sequence). The length of the CDR3 is 16 residues. The V and J ends lost 5 bases and 3 bases, in that order; junction bases with no gene match: 12. The CDR3 sequence: CASSLWGGQVKETQYF. DNA for the CDR3: TGTGCCAGCAGCCTCTGGGGCGGACAGGTGAAAGAGACCCAGTACTTC. The whole variable domain, remainder taken from reference TRBV7-9 and TRBJ2-5, is DTGVSQNPRHKITKRGQNVTFRCDPISEHNRLYWYRQTLGQGPEFLTYFQNEAQLEKSRLLSDRFSAERPKGSFSTLEIQRTEQGDSAMYLCASSLWGGQVKETQYFGPGTRLLVL.

A few counts support this clone. This rearrangement joins TRBV28 to TRBJ1-2; tentative D call: TRBD1 (6 bases). Looked up from germline, CDR1 is MDHEN and CDR2 is SYDVKM. Trimming left V 6 bases short and J 7 bases short, with 27 bases between. This CDR3 has 17 amino acids. DNA for the CDR3: TGTGCCAGCAGCATATCCCCCGGGGGACATATCGGTAGTGGCTACACCTTC. Protein product: CASSISPGGHIGSGYTF.

This clone showed up just a few times. The chain recombines TRBV19 with TRBJ1-1; TRBD1 agrees at 9 bases. V shed 8 bases and J 7 bases; nucleotides not matched to a gene: 11. The germline V gene has CDR1 LNHDA and CDR2 SQIVND (reference sequence). CDR3 size: 14 residues. The CDR3: CASVTGGGSIEAFF. CDR3 nucleotide sequence: TGTGCCAGTGTAACAGGGGGCGGCAGCATTGAAGCTTTCTTT. The whole variable domain, remainder taken from reference TRBV19 and TRBJ1-1, is DGGITQSPKYLFRKEGQNVTLSCEQNLNHDAMYWYRQDPGQGLRLIYYSQIVNDFQKGDIAEGYSVSREKKESFPLTVTSAQKNPTAFYLCASVTGGGSIEAFFGQGTRLTVV.

The genes are TRBV25-1 and TRBJ2-1; TRBD2 matches at 13 bases. V lost 4 bases to trimming and J lost 10 bases; unmatched junction nucleotides: 13. Looked up from germline, CDR1 is MGHDK and CDR2 is SYGVNS. The CDR3 runs to 17 residues. CDR3 DNA: TGTGCCAGCAGTGCCACGGGACTAGCGGGACACAGGGTCGAGCAGTTCTTC. As protein: CASSATGLAGHRVEQFF. Full variable domain (remainder filled in from reference TRBV25-1 and TRBJ2-1): EADIYQTPRYLVIGTGKKITLECSQTMGHDKMYWYQQDPGMELHLIHYSYGVNSTEKGDLSSESTVSRIRTEHFPLTLESARPSHTSQYLCASSATGLAGHRVEQFFGPGTRLTVL.

J is TRBJ2-7 and V is TRBV6-1; 7 positions agree with TRBD2. Germline values: CDR1 MNHNS, CDR2 SASEGT. V lost 2 bases and J lost 2; bases outside the gene matches: 6. The CDR3 is 15 residues long. The CDR3 region is CASSEFLAETYEQYF. In nucleotides, the CDR3 is TGTGCCAGCAGTGAATTCCTAGCGGAAACCTACGAGCAGTACTTC.